Presented here are 7 T cell receptor beta chains from one specimen sequenced in a study of T cells after yellow fever vaccination. TCRdb analysed the 5' RACE reads with MiXCR anew, one entry per CDR3 protein. The sample lists just over 300,000 distinct CDR3 sequences; roughly 3.5% were seen once. The sequences come from PBMCs, collected on the day of the yellow fever booster vaccination. These receptors originate from a man younger than 35 who received the YFV17D yellow fever vaccine.

This clonotype came up a few times. The genes are TRBV12-3 or TRBV12-4 and TRBJ1-2; D remains unclear. Trimming stripped 6 bases from V and 5 bases from J, with 13 bases between. The CDR3 consists of 13 residues. The CDR3, as DNA: TGTGCCAGCAGCGGAGATCGGGAGTATGGCTACACCTTC. Its protein is CASSGDREYGYTF.

The sample holds many counts of this clonotype. V gene TRBV10-3 combines with J gene TRBJ2-3; 12 bases match TRBD1. The CDR3 length is 17 residues. With 6 bases clipped from V and 1 base from J, the junction kept 8 bases outside the gene matches. The V gene's germline CDR1 is ENHRY and CDR2 SYGVKD. The CDR3 sequence: CAIRTGQGAHGTDTQYF. The CDR3 bases are TGTGCCATCAGAACGGGACAGGGGGCGCATGGCACAGATACGCAGTATTTT.

This clonotype turned up a few times. V and J are TRBV28 and TRBJ2-1; 8 bases fit TRBD2. This CDR3 is built from 16 residues. With V trimmed by 3 bases and J by 9 bases, 13 bases remained unmatched. Germline V gene sequence: CDR1 MDHEN, CDR2 SYDVKM. For the CDR3, the DNA is TGTGCCAGCAGTTTTGTCGGGACTAGTCCGGTGCTTGAGCAGTTCTTC. It codes for CASSFVGTSPVLEQFF.

The sample holds many counts of this clonotype. The chain joins TRBV7-9 to TRBJ2-3, with TRBD2 matching over 8 bases. Germline CDR1 and CDR2: SEHNR and FQNEAQ (reference sequence). The CDR3 runs to 16 residues. Losses at the gene ends were 5 bases for V and 4 bases for J; bases not matched to a gene: 11. This CDR3 is CASSRNPGGRADTQYF. CDR3 DNA: TGTGCCAGCAGCAGAAACCCGGGGGGGCGTGCAGATACGCAGTATTTT.

In this sample, this clonotype turned up many times. The chain uses TRBV21-1 and TRBJ2-3; TRBD1, the D gene given by the table, was not confirmed from the DNA. TRBV21-1 is annotated as a pseudogene. The CDR3 has 15 residues. For the CDR3, the DNA is TGTGCCAGCCGGGGGGCCAGGGGATCCACAGATACGCAGTATTTT. Its protein is CASRGARGSTDTQYF.

This clonotype was detected ten times or more. The chain joins TRBV28 to TRBJ1-5; a weak D match, TRBD1 (6 bases). V gave up 6 bases and J gave up 7 bases, with 10 bases separating them. Looked up from germline, CDR1 is MDHEN and CDR2 is SYDVKM. The CDR3 has 12 amino acids. CDR3 nucleotide sequence: TGTGCCAGCAGATTCACAGGGCAGCCCCAGCATTTT. Its protein product is CASRFTGQPQHF.

V gene TRBV7-2 combines with J gene TRBJ2-3, with 15 bases aligning to TRBD2. This CDR3 has 18 amino acids. The trim removed 1 base at V and 4 bases at J, leaving 6 bases unmatched. Germline V gene data show CDR1 as SGHTA and CDR2 as FQGNSA. The CDR3 DNA reads as TGTGCCAGCAGCTTAGTAGGACTAGCGGGGGGGGCCGCAGATACGCAGTATTTT. Translating it yields CASSLVGLAGGAADTQYF.